The clone carrying this T cell receptor beta chain has a count of ten or more. The antigen is not known. A quantitative 5'-RACE method, one with molecular barcodes, was used to make TCR beta libraries. TCRdb ran MiXCR on the 5' RACE reads and lists one entry per CDR3 protein. This sample has about 130,000 distinct CDR3 sequences, with roughly 9% found just once. This sample was included in a study of CD8 T cells in ankylosing spondylitis. General study findings and limits: Reportedly, significant enrichment of disease-linked clones occurred in matched ankylosing spondylitis synovial fluid. Characteristic of ankylosing spondylitis blood, it appeared, was a TCR beta motif comprising several highly homologous variants.

The sequence derives from a male donor with ankylosing spondylitis or in good health (not recorded which). Source material: blood, either unsorted or a sorted T cell fraction (not recorded which).

The CDR3 is CASSLVKGNNEKLFF. Written as DNA, the CDR3 is TGTGCCAGCAGCTTAGTGAAGGGGAATAATGAAAAACTGTTTTTT. The chain recombines TRBV7-2 with TRBJ1-4; a weak D match, TRBD1 (5 bases). Germline CDR1 is SGHTA and CDR2 is FQGNSA. The CDR3 is 15 residues long. V lost 1 base, J lost 4 bases, and 10 bases lay in between.